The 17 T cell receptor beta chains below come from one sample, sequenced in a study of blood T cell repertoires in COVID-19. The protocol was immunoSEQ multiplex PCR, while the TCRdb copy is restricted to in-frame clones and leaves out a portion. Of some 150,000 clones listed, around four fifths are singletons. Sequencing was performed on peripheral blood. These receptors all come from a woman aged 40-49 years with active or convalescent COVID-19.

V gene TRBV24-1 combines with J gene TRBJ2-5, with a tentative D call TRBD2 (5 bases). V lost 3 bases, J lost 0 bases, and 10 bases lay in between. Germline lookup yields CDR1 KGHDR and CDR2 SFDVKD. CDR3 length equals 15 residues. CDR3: CATSDIVGDQETQYF. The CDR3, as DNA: TGTGCCACCAGTGATATTGTCGGGGACCAAGAGACCCAGTACTTC.

CDR3: CSASGQVNNEQFF. For the CDR3, the DNA is TGCAGTGCTAGTGGACAGGTTAACAATGAGCAGTTCTTC. This chain uses TRBV20-1 with TRBJ2-1; 7 nucleotides match TRBD1. Per the germline V gene, CDR1 is DFQATT and CDR2 is SNEGSKA (reference sequence). The CDR3 is made up of 13 amino acids. V shed 3 bases and J 5 bases; nucleotides not matched to a gene: 4.

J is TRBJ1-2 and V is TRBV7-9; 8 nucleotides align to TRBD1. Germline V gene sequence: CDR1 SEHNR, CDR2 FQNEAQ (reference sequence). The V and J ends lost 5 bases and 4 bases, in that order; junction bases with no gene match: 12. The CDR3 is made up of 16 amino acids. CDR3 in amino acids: CASSLTGGLPLYGYTF. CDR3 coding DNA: TGTGCCAGCAGCCTCACAGGGGGTCTTCCCCTCTATGGCTACACCTTC.

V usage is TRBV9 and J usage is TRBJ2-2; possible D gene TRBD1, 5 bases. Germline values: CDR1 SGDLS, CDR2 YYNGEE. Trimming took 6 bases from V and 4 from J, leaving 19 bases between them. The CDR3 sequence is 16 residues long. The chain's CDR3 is CASTPTIGAGTGELFF. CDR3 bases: TGTGCCAGCACCCCGACAATAGGGGCTGGCACCGGGGAGCTGTTTTTT.

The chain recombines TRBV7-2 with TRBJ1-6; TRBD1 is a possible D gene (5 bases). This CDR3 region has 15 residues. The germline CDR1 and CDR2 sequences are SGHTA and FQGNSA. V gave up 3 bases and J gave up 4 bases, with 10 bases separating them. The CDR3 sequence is CASSFDSVYNSPLHF. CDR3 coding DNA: TGTGCCAGCAGCTTCGACAGCGTTTATAATTCACCCCTCCACTTT.

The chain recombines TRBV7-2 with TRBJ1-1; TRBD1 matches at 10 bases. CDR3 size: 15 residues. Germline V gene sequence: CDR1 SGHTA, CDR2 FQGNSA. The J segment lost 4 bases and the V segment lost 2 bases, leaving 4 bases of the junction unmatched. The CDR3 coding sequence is TGTGCCAGCAGCTTACGGGGACAGGGGACCACTGAAGCTTTCTTT. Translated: CASSLRGQGTTEAFF.

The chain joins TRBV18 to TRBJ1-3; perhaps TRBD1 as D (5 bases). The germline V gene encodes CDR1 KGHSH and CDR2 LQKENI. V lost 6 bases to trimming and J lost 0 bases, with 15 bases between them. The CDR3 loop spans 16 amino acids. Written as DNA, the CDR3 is TGTGCCAGCTCTTTCGAAGGGGTTTCCTCTGGAAACACCATATATTTT. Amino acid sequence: CASSFEGVSSGNTIYF.

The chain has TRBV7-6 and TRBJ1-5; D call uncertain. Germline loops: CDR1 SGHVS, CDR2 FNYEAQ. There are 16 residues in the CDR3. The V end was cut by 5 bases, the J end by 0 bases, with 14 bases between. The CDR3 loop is CASSEGLSNSNQPQHF. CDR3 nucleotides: TGTGCCAGCAGCGAAGGACTGTCGAATAGCAATCAGCCCCAGCATTTT. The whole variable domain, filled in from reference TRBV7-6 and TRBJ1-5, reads GAGVSQSPRYKVTKRGQDVALRCDPISGHVSLYWYRQALGQGPEFLTYFNYEAQQDKSGLPNDRFSAERPEGSISTLTIQRTEQRDSAMYRCASSEGLSNSNQPQHFGDGTRLSIL.

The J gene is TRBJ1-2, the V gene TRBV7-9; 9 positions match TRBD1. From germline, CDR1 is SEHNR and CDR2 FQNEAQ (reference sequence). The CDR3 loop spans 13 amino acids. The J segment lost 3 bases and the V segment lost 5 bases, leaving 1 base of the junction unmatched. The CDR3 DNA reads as TGTGCCAGCAGCACAGGGGGCGACTATGGCTACACCTTC. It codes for CASSTGGDYGYTF.

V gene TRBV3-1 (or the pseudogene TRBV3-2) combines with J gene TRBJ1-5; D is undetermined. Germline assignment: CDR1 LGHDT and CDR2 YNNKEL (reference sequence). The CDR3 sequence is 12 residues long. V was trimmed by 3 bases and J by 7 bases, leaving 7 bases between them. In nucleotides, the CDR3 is TGTGCCAGCAGCCACCCCGGGCAGCCCCAGCATTTT. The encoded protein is CASSHPGQPQHF.

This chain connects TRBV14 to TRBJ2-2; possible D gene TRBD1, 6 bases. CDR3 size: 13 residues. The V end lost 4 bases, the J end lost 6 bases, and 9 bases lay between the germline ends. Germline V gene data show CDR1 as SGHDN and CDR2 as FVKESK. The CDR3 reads CASSRTVPGELFF. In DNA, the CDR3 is TGTGCCAGCAGCCGGACAGTTCCCGGGGAGCTGTTTTTT.

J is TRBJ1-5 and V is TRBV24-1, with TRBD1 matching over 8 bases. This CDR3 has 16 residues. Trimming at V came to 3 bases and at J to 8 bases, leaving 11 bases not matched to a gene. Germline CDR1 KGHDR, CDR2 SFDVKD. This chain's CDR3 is CATSDPIPGGGEPQHF. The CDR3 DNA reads TGTGCCACCAGTGATCCCATCCCAGGGGGCGGAGAGCCCCAGCATTTT.

The CDR3 reads CASSPPGPGDTEAFF. The CDR3 DNA is TGTGCCAGCTCACCGCCCGGGCCCGGGGACACTGAAGCTTTCTTT. V is TRBV18 and J is TRBJ1-1; D remains unclear. The germline CDR1 and CDR2 sequences are KGHSH and LQKENI. The CDR3 is made up of 15 amino acids. V was cut by 3 bases and J by 3 bases, with 14 bases left in between.

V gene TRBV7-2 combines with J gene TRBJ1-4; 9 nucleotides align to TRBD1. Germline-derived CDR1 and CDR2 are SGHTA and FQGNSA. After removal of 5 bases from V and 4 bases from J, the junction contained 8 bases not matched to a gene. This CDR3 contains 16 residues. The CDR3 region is CASSVQGALRNEKLFF. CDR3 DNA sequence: TGTGCCAGCAGCGTACAGGGGGCCCTTCGTAATGAAAAACTGTTTTTT.

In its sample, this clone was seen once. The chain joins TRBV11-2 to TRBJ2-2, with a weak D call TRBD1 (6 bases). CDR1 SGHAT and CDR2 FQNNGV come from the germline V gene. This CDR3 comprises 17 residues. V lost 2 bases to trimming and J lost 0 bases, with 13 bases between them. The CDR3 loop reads CASSLTTGTTNTGELFF. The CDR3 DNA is TGTGCCAGCAGCTTAACCACCGGGACAACGAACACCGGGGAGCTGTTTTTT.

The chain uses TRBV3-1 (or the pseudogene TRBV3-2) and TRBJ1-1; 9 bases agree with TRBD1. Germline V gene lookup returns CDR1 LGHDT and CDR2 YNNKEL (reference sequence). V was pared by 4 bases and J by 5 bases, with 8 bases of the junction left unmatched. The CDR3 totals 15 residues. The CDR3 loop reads CASSPRQGGKTEAFF. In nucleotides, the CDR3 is TGTGCCAGCAGCCCCAGACAGGGGGGAAAGACTGAAGCTTTCTTT.

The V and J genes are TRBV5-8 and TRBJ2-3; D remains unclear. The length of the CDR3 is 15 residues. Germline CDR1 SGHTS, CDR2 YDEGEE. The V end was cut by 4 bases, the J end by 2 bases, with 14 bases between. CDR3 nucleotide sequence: TGTGCCAGCAGCCTAACTTTGGGCCCCACAGATACGCAGTATTTT. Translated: CASSLTLGPTDTQYF.